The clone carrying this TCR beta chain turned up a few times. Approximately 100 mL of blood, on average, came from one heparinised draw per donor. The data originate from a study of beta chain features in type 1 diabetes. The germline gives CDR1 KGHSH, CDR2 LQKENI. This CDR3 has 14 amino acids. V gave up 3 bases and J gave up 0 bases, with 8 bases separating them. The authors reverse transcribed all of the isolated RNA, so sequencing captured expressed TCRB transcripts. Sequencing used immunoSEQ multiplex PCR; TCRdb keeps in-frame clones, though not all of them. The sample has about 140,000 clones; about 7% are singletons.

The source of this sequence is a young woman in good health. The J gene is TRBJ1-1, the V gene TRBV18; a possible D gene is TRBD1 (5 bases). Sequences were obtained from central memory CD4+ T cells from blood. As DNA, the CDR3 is TGTGCCAGCTCACCCCAGGGAATGAACACTGAAGCTTTCTTT. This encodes CASSPQGMNTEAFF.